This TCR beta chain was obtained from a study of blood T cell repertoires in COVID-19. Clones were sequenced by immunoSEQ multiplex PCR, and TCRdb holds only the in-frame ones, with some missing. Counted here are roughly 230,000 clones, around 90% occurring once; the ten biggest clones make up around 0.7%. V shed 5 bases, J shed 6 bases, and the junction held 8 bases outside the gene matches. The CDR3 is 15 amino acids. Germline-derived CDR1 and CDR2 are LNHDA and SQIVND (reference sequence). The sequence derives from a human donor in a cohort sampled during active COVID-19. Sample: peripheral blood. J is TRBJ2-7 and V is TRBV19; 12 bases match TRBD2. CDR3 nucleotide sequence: TGTGCCAGTAGTCCTCGGACTAGCGGGATAGGCGAGCAGTACTTC. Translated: CASSPRTSGIGEQYF.